One sample yielded the 24 T cell receptor beta chains listed below, sequenced in a study of blood T cell repertoires in COVID-19. Assay: immunoSEQ multiplex PCR; the TCRdb copy retains only in-frame clones and omits some. Among some 270,000 clones listed, 70% to 90% were seen once. Sequencing input: PBMCs or T cells enriched from blood (not recorded which). Source of these receptors: a woman under 40 who had recovered from COVID-19.

The gene calls are TRBV30 and TRBJ2-1, with a possible D match to TRBD2 (6 bases). Germline CDR1 reads GTSNPN; CDR2 reads SVGIG (reference sequence). The CDR3 is 14 residues long. V gave up 2 bases and J gave up 2 bases, with 10 bases separating them. CDR3 protein: CAWSRGFPYNEQFF. In DNA form, the CDR3 reads TGTGCCTGGAGTCGGGGGTTCCCCTACAATGAGCAGTTCTTC.

This chain links TRBV4-1 with TRBJ1-2, with 8 positions matching TRBD1. With V trimmed by 1 base and J by 7 bases, 23 bases remained unmatched. From germline, CDR1 is MGHRA and CDR2 YSYEKL. The CDR3 is 20 residues long. CDR3 residues: CASSQVRDGQGRLGLRGYTF. The DNA of the CDR3 is TGCGCCAGCAGCCAAGTAAGGGATGGACAGGGAAGATTGGGGCTTCGTGGCTACACCTTC.

V gene TRBV18 combines with J gene TRBJ1-1; TRBD1 is a possible D gene (5 bases). This CDR3 contains 15 residues. The V and J ends lost 4 bases and 3 bases respectively, with 15 bases between them. From germline, CDR1 is KGHSH and CDR2 LQKENI. CDR3 DNA: TGTGCCAGCTCACGCCGACGGGGGGTGGACACTGAAGCTTTCTTT. The encoded protein is CASSRRRGVDTEAFF.

This clone appeared a few times. The CDR3 nucleotides read TGCGCCAGCACTGTGGGGACAGGGGAAGTCTTAAGCTCCTACGAGCAGTACTTC. This sequence encodes CASTVGTGEVLSSYEQYF. The chain couples TRBV10-1 to TRBJ2-7, with 10 bases matching TRBD1. The CDR3 runs 18 residues. V shed 7 bases, J shed 0 bases, and the junction held 15 bases outside the gene matches. Germline lookup yields CDR1 WNHNN and CDR2 SYGVQD (reference sequence).

The chain carries TRBV6-4 and TRBJ1-1; D call uncertain. The CDR3 has 13 amino acids. The germline V gene has CDR1 MRHNA and CDR2 SNTAGT. Trimming took off 3 bases at V and 2 bases at J, with 7 bases between the two ends. As DNA, the CDR3 is TGTGCCAGCAGTGATTGGCAAAACACTGAAGCTTTCTTT. Encoded protein: CASSDWQNTEAFF.

J is TRBJ2-7 and V is TRBV24-1, with D hard to call. Germline V lookup: CDR1 KGHDR, CDR2 SFDVKD. Trimming stripped 9 bases from V and 6 bases from J, with 8 bases between. CDR3 size: 10 residues. Written as DNA, the CDR3 is TGTGCCACCCCCCAGTGCGAGCAGTACTTC. Amino acids: CATPQCEQYF.

The sample holds one count of this clone. The chain has TRBV28 and TRBJ2-1; weak D call: TRBD1 (5 bases). This CDR3 region has 21 residues. V was shortened by 3 bases and J by 4 bases, with 31 bases between the two germline ends. The V gene's germline CDR1 is MDHEN and CDR2 SYDVKM. This CDR3 is CASSFEVSGSYLARSYNEQFF. The CDR3 nucleotides are TGTGCCAGCAGTTTTGAAGTATCAGGGTCTTATCTGGCGCGATCTTACAATGAGCAGTTCTTC.

This clone was picked up a small number of times. The rearrangement links TRBV25-1 to TRBJ1-5; no clear D gene. V gave up 5 bases and J gave up 3 bases, with 11 bases separating them. In germline, CDR1 is MGHDK, CDR2 SYGVNS. This CDR3 region has 14 residues. For the CDR3, the DNA is TGTGCCAGCAGTAACGGGGTTAACAATCAGCCCCAGCATTTT. Translated: CASSNGVNNQPQHF.

The rearrangement uses TRBV19 and TRBJ1-1, with 7 bases matching TRBD1. Trimming removed 7 bases from V and 1 base from J; junction bases left unmatched: 9. Germline lookup yields CDR1 LNHDA and CDR2 SQIVND (reference sequence). The CDR3 is 15 residues long. The CDR3 DNA reads as TGTGCCAGTACCTTATTCAGGGGGAAGAACACTGAAGCTTTCTTT. Translating gives CASTLFRGKNTEAFF. Drawing the rest from reference TRBV19 and TRBJ1-1, the complete variable domain is DGGITQSPKYLFRKEGQNVTLSCEQNLNHDAMYWYRQDPGQGLRLIYYSQIVNDFQKGDIAEGYSVSREKKESFPLTVTSAQKNPTAFYLCASTLFRGKNTEAFFGQGTRLTVV.

The chain joins TRBV10-3 to TRBJ2-7; D not resolved. The CDR3 is 14 residues long. V was shortened by 6 bases and J by 0 bases, with 12 bases between the two germline ends. Germline V gene sequence: CDR1 ENHRY, CDR2 SYGVKD. The CDR3 bases are TGTGCCATCAGCCAATTGAGCCGCTCCTACGAGCAGTACTTC. Translating gives CAISQLSRSYEQYF.

CDR3 sequence reads: CASLNPQTTYEQYF. CDR3 nucleotide sequence: TGTGCCAGCCTAAACCCACAGACTACCTACGAGCAGTACTTC. The chain recombines TRBV6-5 with TRBJ2-7; D possibly corresponds to TRBD2 (5 bases). The CDR3 spans 14 residues. The V and J ends lost 8 bases and 2 bases respectively, with 16 bases between them. Germline V gives CDR1 MNHEY, CDR2 SVGAGI.

The chain has TRBV3-1 (or the pseudogene TRBV3-2) and TRBJ1-2; 7 bases fit TRBD1. In germline, CDR1 is LGHDT, CDR2 YNNKEL (reference sequence). The CDR3 is 15 residues long. Trimming cost V 5 bases and J 3 bases; bases outside gene matches: 9. CDR3 coding DNA: TGTGCCAGCAGCGAACAGGGGACCCTAGACTATGGCTACACCTTC. Translated: CASSEQGTLDYGYTF.

The J gene is TRBJ2-7, the V gene TRBV5-1, with 10 nucleotides matching TRBD2. J lost 0 bases, V lost 0 bases, and 3 bases had no gene match. CDR1 SGHRS and CDR2 YFSETQ come from the germline V gene. This CDR3 has 16 residues. The CDR3 nucleotides read TGCGCCAGCAGCTTGGTGCTAGCGGGAGACTCCTACGAGCAGTACTTC. It encodes CASSLVLAGDSYEQYF.

Here the CDR3 DNA reads TGCAGCGTTGAGACAGGGATTTCCAGAAGCTATGGCTACACCTTC. Its translation: CSVETGISRSYGYTF. The genes are TRBV29-1 and TRBJ1-2, with 7 bases matching TRBD1. CDR1 and CDR2 (germline): SQVTM, ANQGSEA. The CDR3 covers 15 residues. With 3 bases clipped from V and 4 bases from J, the junction kept 11 bases outside the gene matches.

The V call is TRBV15, the J call TRBJ2-7; 7 positions agree with TRBD1. CDR1 is LNHNV and CDR2 is YYDKDF in the germline V gene (reference sequence). After removal of 1 base from V and 7 bases from J, the junction contained 4 bases not matched to a gene. The length of the CDR3 is 13 residues. CDR3 nucleotides: TGTGCCACCAGCAGAGCACAGGGGTGGGAGCAGTACTTC. Its translation: CATSRAQGWEQYF.

This clone has just one count. The chain employs TRBV27 and TRBJ1-1; TRBD1 might be the D (6 bases). The CDR3 has 13 residues. CDR1 MNHEY and CDR2 SMNVEV come from the germline V gene (reference sequence). The V end was cut by 8 bases, the J end by 2 bases, with 12 bases between. In DNA form, the CDR3 reads TGTGCCAGCTTCCGGACAGAAAACACTGAAGCTTTCTTT. Translation: CASFRTENTEAFF.

The V and J genes are TRBV7-9 and TRBJ2-7; unclear D gene. V dropped 1 base and J dropped 1 base, with 11 bases sitting between them. Looked up from germline, CDR1 is SEHNR and CDR2 is FQNEAQ (reference sequence). The CDR3 has 15 residues. The CDR3 DNA sequence: TGTGCCAGCAGCTTAGGCCAGGCGAAGTCCTACGAGCAGTACTTC. Protein product: CASSLGQAKSYEQYF.

This clone was observed a handful of times. This rearrangement joins TRBV7-9 to TRBJ1-1; D gene unclear. Germline CDR1 and CDR2: SEHNR and FQNEAQ (reference sequence). Between the trimmed V and J ends, which lost 1 base and 1 base, there was a span of 10 bases. The CDR3 is made up of 15 amino acids. CDR3 coding DNA: TGTGCCAGCAGCTTAGGGGAGGGTAGGAACACTGAAGCTTTCTTT. Translation: CASSLGEGRNTEAFF.

The gene calls are TRBV7-3 and TRBJ2-7; D perhaps matches TRBD2 (6 bases). This CDR3 comprises 14 residues. Trimming stripped 1 base from V and 4 bases from J, with 11 bases between. Germline CDR1 is SGHTA and CDR2 is FQGTGA. CDR3 region: CASSLSVGGYEQYF. DNA for the CDR3: TGTGCCAGCAGCTTAAGCGTTGGGGGGTACGAGCAGTACTTC.

The chain joins TRBV5-8 to TRBJ1-2; D is possibly TRBD1 (5 bases). Germline CDR1 and CDR2: SGHTS and YDEGEE. Trimming took off 3 bases at V and 4 bases at J, with 13 bases between the two ends. The CDR3 is 14 residues long. CDR3 residues: CASSSEGVIYGYTF. Written as DNA, the CDR3 is TGTGCCAGCAGCTCCGAAGGGGTGATCTATGGCTACACCTTC.

J is TRBJ1-2 and V is TRBV29-1, with D possibly matching TRBD1 (6 bases). With 7 bases removed from V and 4 bases from J, the gap between germline ends came to 13 bases. This CDR3 spans 12 amino acids. Germline lookup yields CDR1 SQVTM and CDR2 ANQGSEA. The CDR3 DNA follows: TGCAGCGGGCAACAGGGTGCCTATGGCTACACCTTC. Protein: CSGQQGAYGYTF.

For the CDR3, the DNA is TGTGCCAGCAGTTCCCAAGGACAGGTTAATCAGCCCCAGCATTTT. Translated: CASSSQGQVNQPQHF. This sequence joins TRBV27 and TRBJ1-5, with 7 bases matching TRBD1. The germline V gene has CDR1 MNHEY and CDR2 SMNVEV (reference sequence). CDR3 length: 15 residues. V shed 4 bases and J 4 bases; nucleotides not matched to a gene: 7.

V usage is TRBV7-9 and J usage is TRBJ2-1; 8 bases are shared with TRBD1. The CDR3 totals 14 residues. V gave up 8 bases and J gave up 4 bases; unmatched junction bases: 7. CDR1 is SEHNR and CDR2 is FQNEAQ in the germline V gene (reference sequence). The CDR3 reads CASFQRTGYNEQFF. CDR3 in DNA: TGTGCCAGCTTCCAGAGGACAGGGTACAATGAGCAGTTCTTC.

This clone showed up just a few times. The chain recombines TRBV6-6 with TRBJ2-7; D might be TRBD1 (6 bases). CDR1 and CDR2 from the germline V gene are MNHNY and SVGAGI (reference sequence). This CDR3 region has 18 residues. V lost 5 bases, J lost 1 base, and 24 bases lay in between. CDR3: CASSPLVQGIVSSYEQYF. As DNA, the CDR3 is TGTGCCAGCAGTCCCCTTGTACAGGGAATAGTTAGTTCCTACGAGCAGTACTTC.